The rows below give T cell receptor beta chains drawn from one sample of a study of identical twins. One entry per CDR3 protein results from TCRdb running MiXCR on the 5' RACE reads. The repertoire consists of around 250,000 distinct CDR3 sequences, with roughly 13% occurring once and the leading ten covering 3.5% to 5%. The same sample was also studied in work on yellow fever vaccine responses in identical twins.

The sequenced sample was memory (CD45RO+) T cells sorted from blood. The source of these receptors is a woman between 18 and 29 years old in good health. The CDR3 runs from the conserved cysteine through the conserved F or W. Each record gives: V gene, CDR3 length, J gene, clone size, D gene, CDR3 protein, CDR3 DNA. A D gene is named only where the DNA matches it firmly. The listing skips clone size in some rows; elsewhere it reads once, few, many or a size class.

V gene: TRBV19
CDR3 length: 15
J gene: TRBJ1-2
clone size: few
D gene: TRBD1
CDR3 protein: CASRSGWTGNYGYTF
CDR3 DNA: TGTGCCAGTAGGTCCGGTTGGACAGGGAACTATGGCTACACCTTC

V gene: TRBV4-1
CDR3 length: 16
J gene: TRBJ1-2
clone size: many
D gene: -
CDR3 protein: CASSQDPGTRGGGYTF
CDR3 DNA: TGCGCCAGCAGCCAAGATCCCGGGACGCGCGGGGGAGGCTACACCTTC

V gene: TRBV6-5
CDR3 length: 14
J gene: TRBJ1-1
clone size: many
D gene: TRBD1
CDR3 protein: CAVRQGGSSTEAFF
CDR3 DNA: TGTGCCGTAAGACAGGGGGGGTCGTCCACTGAAGCTTTCTTT

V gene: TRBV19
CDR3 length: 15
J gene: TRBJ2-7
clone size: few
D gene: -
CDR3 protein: CASSLGTFSSYEQYF
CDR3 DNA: TGTGCCAGTAGCCTCGGGACTTTCAGCTCCTACGAGCAGTACTTC

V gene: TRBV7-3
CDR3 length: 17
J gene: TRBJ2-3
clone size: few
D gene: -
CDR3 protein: CASSQQGRDVSTDTQYF
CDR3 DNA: TGTGCCAGCAGCCAACAGGGGCGGGACGTTAGCACAGATACGCAGTATTTT

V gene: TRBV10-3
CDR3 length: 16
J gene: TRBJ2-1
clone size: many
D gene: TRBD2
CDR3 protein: CAISATSGSQYNEQFF
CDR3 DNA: TGTGCCATCAGTGCGACTAGCGGGAGCCAATACAATGAGCAGTTCTTC

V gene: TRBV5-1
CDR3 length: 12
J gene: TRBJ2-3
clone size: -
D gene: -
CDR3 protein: CASSQDFDTQYF
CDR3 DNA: TGCGCCAGCAGCCAGGACTTTGATACGCAGTATTTT

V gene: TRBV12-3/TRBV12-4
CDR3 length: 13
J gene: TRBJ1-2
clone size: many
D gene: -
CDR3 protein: CASSFDRRFGYTF
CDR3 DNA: TGTGCCAGCAGTTTTGACAGGCGATTTGGCTACACCTTC

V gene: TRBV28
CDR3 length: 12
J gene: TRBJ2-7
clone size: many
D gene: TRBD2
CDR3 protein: CASRLLAGEQYF
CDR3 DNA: TGTGCCAGCAGACTGCTAGCGGGCGAGCAGTACTTC

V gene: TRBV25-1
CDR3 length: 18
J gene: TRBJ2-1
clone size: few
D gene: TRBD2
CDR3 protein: CASSEFQDWTSSINEQFF
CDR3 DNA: TGTGCCAGCAGTGAATTCCAGGATTGGACTAGCTCTATCAATGAGCAGTTCTTC

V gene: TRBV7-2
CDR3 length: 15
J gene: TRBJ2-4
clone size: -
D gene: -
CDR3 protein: CASSLGGGASNIQYF
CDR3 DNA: TGTGCCAGCAGCTTAGGGGGGGGGGCATCAAACATTCAGTACTTC

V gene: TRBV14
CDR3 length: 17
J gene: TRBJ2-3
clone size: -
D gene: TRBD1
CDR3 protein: CASSPRRTGMRPDTQYF
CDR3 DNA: TGTGCCAGCAGCCCAAGGAGGACAGGGATGAGGCCAGATACGCAGTATTTT

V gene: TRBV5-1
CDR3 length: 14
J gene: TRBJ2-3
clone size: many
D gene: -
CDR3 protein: CASSLAVVADTQYF
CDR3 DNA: TGCGCCAGCAGCTTGGCCGTCGTGGCAGATACGCAGTATTTT

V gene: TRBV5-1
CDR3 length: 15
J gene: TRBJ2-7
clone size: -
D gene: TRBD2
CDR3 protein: CASSWTSSRDYEQYF
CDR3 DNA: TGCGCCAGCAGCTGGACTAGTTCGAGAGACTACGAGCAGTACTTC

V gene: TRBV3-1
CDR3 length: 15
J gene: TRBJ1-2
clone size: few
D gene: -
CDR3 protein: CASSHLGGLNYGYTF
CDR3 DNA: TGTGCCAGCAGCCACCTGGGAGGGTTGAACTATGGCTACACCTTC

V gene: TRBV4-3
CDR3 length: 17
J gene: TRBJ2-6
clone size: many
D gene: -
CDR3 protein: CASSQEPGESGANVLTF
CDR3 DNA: TGCGCCAGCAGCCAAGAACCAGGGGAGTCTGGGGCCAACGTCCTGACTTTC

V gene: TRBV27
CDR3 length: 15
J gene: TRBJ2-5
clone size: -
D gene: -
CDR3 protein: CASSFSGVASETQYF
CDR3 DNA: TGTGCCAGCAGTTTTTCGGGAGTAGCCTCGGAGACCCAGTACTTC

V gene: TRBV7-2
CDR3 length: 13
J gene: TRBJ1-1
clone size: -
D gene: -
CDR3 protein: CASSLAGWTEAFF
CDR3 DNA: TGTGCCAGCAGCTTGGCGGGGTGGACTGAAGCTTTCTTT

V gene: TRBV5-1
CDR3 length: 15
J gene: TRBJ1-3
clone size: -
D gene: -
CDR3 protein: CASRLDRSSGNTIYF
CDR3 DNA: TGCGCCAGCAGACTCGACAGGAGCTCTGGAAACACCATATATTTT

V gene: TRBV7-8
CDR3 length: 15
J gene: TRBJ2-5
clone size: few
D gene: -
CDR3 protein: CASSLLSGAHETQYF
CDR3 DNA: TGTGCCAGCAGCTTACTGTCGGGGGCGCATGAGACCCAGTACTTC

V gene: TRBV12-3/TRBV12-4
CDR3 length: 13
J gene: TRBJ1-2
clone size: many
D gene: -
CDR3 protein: CASSLGVGRSKGF
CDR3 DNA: TGTGCCAGCAGTTTAGGTGTAGGACGCTCTAAGGGCTTC

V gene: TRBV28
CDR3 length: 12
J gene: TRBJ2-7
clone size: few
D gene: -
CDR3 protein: CASKTVKYEQYF
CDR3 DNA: TGTGCCAGTAAGACGGTTAAGTACGAGCAGTACTTC

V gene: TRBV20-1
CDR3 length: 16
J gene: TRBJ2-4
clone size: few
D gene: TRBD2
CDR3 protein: CSARVFRGLAGGTQYF
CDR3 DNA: TGCAGTGCTAGAGTCTTTAGGGGACTAGCGGGAGGAACTCAGTACTTC

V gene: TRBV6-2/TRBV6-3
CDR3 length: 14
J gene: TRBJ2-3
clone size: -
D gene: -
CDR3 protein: CASSHGSAADTQYF
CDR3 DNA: TGTGCCAGCAGTCACGGGAGCGCGGCAGATACGCAGTATTTT

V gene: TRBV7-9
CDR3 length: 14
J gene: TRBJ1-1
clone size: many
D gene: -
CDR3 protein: CASSLGAEGTEAFF
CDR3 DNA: TGTGCCAGCAGCTTAGGGGCCGAGGGGACTGAAGCTTTCTTT

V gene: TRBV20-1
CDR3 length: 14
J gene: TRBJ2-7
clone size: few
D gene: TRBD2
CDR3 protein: CSARSGLAGYEQYF
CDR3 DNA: TGCAGTGCTAGATCAGGACTAGCGGGCTACGAGCAGTACTTC

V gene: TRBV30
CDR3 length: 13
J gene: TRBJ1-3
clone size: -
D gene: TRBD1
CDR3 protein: CASGGGSGNTIYF
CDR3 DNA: TGTGCCTCAGGGGGGGGATCTGGAAACACCATATATTTT

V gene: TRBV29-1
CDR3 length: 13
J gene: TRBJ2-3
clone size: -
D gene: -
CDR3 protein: CSVLRTTTDTQYF
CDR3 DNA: TGCAGCGTTCTCCGGACTACCACAGATACGCAGTATTTT

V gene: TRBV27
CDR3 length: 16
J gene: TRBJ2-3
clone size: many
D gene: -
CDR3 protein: CASSLFGGLSTDTQYF
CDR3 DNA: TGTGCCAGCAGTTTATTCGGCGGGCTTAGCACAGATACGCAGTATTTT

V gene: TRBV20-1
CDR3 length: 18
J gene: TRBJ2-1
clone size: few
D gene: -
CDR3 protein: CSARATVRAGPPYNEQFF
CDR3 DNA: TGCAGTGCTAGAGCTACCGTGAGGGCGGGCCCGCCCTACAATGAGCAGTTCTTC

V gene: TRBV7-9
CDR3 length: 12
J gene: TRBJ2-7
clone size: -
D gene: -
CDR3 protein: CASSFAGNEQYF
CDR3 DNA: TGTGCCAGCAGCTTTGCGGGAAACGAGCAGTACTTC

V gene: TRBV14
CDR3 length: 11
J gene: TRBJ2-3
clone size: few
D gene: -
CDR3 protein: CASSQAGTQYF
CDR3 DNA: TGTGCCAGCAGCCAAGCCGGTACGCAGTATTTT

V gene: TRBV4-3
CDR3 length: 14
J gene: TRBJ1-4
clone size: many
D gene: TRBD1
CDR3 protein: CASSQGRGPEKLFF
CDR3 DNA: TGCGCCAGCAGCCAAGGCAGGGGGCCCGAAAAACTGTTTTTT

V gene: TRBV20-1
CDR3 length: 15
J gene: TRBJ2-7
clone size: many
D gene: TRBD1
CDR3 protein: CSGGSPGQGSGEQYF
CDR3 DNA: TGCAGTGGCGGTTCCCCGGGACAGGGATCAGGGGAGCAGTACTTC

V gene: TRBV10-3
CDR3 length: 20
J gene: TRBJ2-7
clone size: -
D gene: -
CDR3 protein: CAISESILGDGGQGYYEQYF
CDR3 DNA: TGTGCCATCAGTGAGTCGATTTTGGGGGACGGGGGCCAGGGGTACTACGAGCAGTACTTC

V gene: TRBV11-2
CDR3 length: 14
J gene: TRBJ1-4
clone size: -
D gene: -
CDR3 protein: CASSHIGLGEKLFF
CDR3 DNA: TGTGCCAGCAGCCATATTGGTTTGGGTGAAAAACTGTTTTTT

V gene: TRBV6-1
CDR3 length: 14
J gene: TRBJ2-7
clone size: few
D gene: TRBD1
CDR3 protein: CASSIRDRGYEQYF
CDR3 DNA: TGTGCCAGCAGTATTCGGGACAGGGGCTACGAGCAGTACTTC

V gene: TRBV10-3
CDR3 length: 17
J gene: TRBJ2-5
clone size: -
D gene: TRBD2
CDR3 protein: CAISESTASGYQETQYF
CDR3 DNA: TGTGCCATCAGTGAGTCGACGGCTAGCGGGTACCAAGAGACCCAGTACTTC

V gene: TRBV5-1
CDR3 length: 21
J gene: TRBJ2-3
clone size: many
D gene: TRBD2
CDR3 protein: CASSLGRAGTINTSSTDTQYF
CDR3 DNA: TGCGCCAGCAGCCTTGGGCGCGCCGGGACTATCAATACTTCTAGCACAGATACGCAGTATTTT

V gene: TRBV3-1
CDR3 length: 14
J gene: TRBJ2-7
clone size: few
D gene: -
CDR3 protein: CASSQNIGSYEQYF
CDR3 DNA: TGTGCCAGCAGCCAAAACATAGGCTCCTACGAGCAGTACTTC

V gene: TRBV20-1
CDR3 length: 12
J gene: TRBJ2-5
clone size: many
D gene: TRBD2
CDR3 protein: CSAGGVGETQYF
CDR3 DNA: TGCAGTGCTGGGGGGGTCGGGGAGACCCAGTACTTC

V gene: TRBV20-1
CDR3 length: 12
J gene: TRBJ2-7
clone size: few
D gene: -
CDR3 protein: CSPRGNPYEQYF
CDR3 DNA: TGCAGTCCCCGGGGCAACCCCTACGAGCAGTACTTC

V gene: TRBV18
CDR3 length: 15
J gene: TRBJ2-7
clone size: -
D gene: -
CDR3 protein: CASSRGTADTYEQYF
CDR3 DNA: TGTGCCAGCTCACGAGGGACCGCAGACACCTACGAGCAGTACTTC

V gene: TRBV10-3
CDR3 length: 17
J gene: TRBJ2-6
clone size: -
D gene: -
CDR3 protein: CAISGGRADSGANVLTF
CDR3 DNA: TGTGCCATCAGTGGCGGCAGGGCAGATTCTGGGGCCAACGTCCTGACTTTC

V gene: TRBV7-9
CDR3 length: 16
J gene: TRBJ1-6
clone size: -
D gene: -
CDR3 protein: CASSSPSGLNNSPLHF
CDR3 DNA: TGTGCCAGCAGCTCGCCTTCAGGGTTGAATAATTCACCCCTCCACTTT

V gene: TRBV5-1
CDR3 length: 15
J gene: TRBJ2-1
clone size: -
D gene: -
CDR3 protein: CASSSGAGNYNEQFF
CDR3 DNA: TGCGCCAGCAGCTCCGGGGCAGGTAACTACAATGAGCAGTTCTTC

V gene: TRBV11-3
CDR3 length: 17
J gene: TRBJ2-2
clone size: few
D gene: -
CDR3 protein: CASSPRLAGKNTGELFF
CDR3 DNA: TGTGCCAGCAGCCCCCGCCTCGCAGGGAAGAACACCGGGGAGCTGTTTTTT

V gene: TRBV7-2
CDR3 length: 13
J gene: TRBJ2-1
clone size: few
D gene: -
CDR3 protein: CASSFGPTNEQFF
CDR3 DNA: TGTGCCAGCAGCTTCGGGCCCACCAATGAGCAGTTCTTC

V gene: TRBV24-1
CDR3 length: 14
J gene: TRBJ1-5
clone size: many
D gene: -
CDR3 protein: CATSDFENDQPQHF
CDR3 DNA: TGTGCCACCAGTGATTTCGAGAACGATCAGCCCCAGCATTTT

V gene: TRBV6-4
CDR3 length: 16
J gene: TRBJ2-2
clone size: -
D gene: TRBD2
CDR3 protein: CASSPSGGGSTGELFF
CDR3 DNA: TGTGCCAGCAGTCCCAGCGGGGGGGGTTCCACCGGGGAGCTGTTTTTT

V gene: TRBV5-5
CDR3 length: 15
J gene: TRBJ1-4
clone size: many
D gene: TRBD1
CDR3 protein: CASSLLGQPNEKLFF
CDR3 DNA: TGTGCCAGCAGCTTGCTGGGACAGCCAAATGAAAAACTGTTTTTT

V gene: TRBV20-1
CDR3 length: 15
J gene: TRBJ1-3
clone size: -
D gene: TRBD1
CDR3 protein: CSAVGQGLSGNTIYF
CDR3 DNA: TGCAGTGCCGTGGGACAGGGCCTCTCTGGAAACACCATATATTTT

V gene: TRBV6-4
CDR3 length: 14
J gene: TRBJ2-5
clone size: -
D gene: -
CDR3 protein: CASSDGTDQGAQYF
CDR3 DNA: TGTGCCAGCAGTGACGGGACGGATCAAGGGGCCCAGTACTTC

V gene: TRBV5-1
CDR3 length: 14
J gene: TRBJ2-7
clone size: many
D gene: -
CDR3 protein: CASSFYDDSHEQYF
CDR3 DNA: TGCGCCAGCAGCTTTTACGATGATAGCCACGAGCAGTACTTC

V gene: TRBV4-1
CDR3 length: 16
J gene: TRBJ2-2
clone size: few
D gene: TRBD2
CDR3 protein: CASSRSSGENTGELFF
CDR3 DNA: TGCGCCAGCAGCCGCTCTAGCGGGGAGAACACCGGGGAGCTGTTTTTT

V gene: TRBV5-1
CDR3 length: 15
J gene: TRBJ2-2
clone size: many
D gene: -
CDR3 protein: CASSLNPGDTGELFF
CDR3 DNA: TGCGCCAGCAGCTTGAACCCGGGGGACACCGGGGAGCTGTTTTTT

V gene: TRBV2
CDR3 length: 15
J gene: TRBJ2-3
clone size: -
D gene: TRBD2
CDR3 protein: CASRARLAGTDTQYF
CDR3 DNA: TGTGCCAGCAGAGCAAGACTAGCGGGGACAGATACGCAGTATTTT